This T cell receptor beta chain was obtained from a study of siplizumab effects on memory and regulatory T cells. This CDR3 spans 19 amino acids. TCRdb's copy holds only in-frame clones and misses some; the assay was immunoSEQ multiplex PCR. The sample has fewer than 60,000 clones, about 93% seen once. This receptor was taken from a human donor in good health. Sequenced sample: CD8+ T cells sorted from blood. The V and J genes are TRBV21-1 and TRBJ2-6. TRBV21-1 is a recognized pseudogene. The CDR3 nucleotides read TGTGCCAGCAGCAAAGTAAGGGGACGGATGAGCTCTGGGGCCAACGTCCTGACTTTC. Translating it yields CASSKVRGRMSSGANVLTF.